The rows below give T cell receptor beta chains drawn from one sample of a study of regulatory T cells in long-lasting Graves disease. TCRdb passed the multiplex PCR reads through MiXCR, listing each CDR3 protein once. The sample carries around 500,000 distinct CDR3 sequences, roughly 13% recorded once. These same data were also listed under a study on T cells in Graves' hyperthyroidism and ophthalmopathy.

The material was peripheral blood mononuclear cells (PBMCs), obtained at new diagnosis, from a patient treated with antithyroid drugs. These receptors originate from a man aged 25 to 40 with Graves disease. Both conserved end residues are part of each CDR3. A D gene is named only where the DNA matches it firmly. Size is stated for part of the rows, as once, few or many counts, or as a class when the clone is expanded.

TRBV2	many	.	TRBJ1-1	CASSAPLGSVNTEAFF	TGTGCCAGCAGTGCCCCTCTCGGCTCGGTGAACACTGAAGCTTTCTTT
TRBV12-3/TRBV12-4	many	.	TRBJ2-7	CASSGHEQYF	TGTGCCAGCAGTGGCCACGAGCAGTACTTC
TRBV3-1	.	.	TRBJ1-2	CASSQEGGLGYTF	TGTGCCAGCAGCCAAGAAGGCGGGTTGGGCTACACCTTC
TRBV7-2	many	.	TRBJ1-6	CASSLNPRGSPLHF	TGTGCCAGCAGCTTAAATCCACGGGGTTCACCCCTCCACTTT
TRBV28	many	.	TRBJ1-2	CASSYGTGTYGYTF	TGTGCCAGCAGTTACGGCACAGGGACCTATGGCTACACCTTC
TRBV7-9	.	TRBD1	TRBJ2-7	CASSFRGQGSYEQYF	TGTGCCAGCAGCTTCAGAGGACAGGGGTCCTACGAGCAGTACTTC
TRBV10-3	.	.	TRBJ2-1	CAISESNALGVADNEQFF	TGTGCCATCAGTGAGTCGAATGCCCTAGGGGTAGCGGACAATGAGCAGTTCTTC
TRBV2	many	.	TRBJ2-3	CASVRPGSTSTDTQYF	TGTGCCAGCGTCCGACCGGGATCCACTAGCACAGATACGCAGTATTTT
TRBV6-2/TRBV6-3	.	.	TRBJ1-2	CASSYALERKDGYTF	TGTGCCAGCAGTTACGCTCTCGAGAGGAAGGATGGCTACACCTTC
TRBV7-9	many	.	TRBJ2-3	CASSPTGEADTQYF	TGTGCCAGCAGCCCAACAGGGGAGGCAGATACGCAGTATTTT
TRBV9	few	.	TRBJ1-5	CASSAVPGPNSNQPQHF	TGTGCCAGCAGCGCGGTCCCGGGACCCAATAGCAATCAGCCCCAGCATTTT
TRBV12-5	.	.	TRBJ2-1	CASLSWMDEQFF	TGTGCTAGTTTAAGTTGGATGGATGAGCAGTTCTTC
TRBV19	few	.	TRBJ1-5	CASTPRGGGNQPQHF	TGTGCCAGTACTCCCCGGGGGGGTGGCAATCAGCCCCAGCATTTT
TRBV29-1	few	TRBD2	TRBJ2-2	CSVEGGGRDAGELFF	TGCAGCGTTGAAGGCGGCGGGAGGGATGCCGGGGAGCTGTTTTTT
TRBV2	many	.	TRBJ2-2	CASSEYGELFF	TGTGCCAGCAGTGAATATGGGGAGCTGTTTTTT
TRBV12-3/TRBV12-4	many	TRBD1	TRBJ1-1	CASSLKGARGAFF	TGTGCCAGCAGTTTGAAGGGGGCGCGGGGAGCTTTCTTT
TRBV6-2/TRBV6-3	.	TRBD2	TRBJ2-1	CASSYMGLASYNEQFF	TGTGCCAGCAGTTACATGGGACTAGCATCCTACAATGAGCAGTTCTTC
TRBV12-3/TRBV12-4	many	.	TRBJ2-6	CASRRDLGSGANVLTF	TGTGCCAGCAGGAGAGATCTCGGATCTGGGGCCAACGTCCTGACTTTC
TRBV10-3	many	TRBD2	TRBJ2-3	CAISPVPSLAASTDTQYF	TGTGCCATCAGTCCCGTCCCCTCACTAGCGGCTAGCACAGATACGCAGTATTTT
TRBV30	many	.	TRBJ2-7	CAWSEDSRNPYEQYF	TGTGCCTGGAGTGAGGACAGTCGTAACCCCTACGAGCAGTACTTC
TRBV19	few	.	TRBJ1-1	CASNRQRNTEAFF	TGTGCCAGCAACAGGCAACGGAACACTGAAGCTTTCTTT
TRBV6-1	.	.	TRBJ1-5	CASSPAPRDGDQPQHF	TGTGCCAGCAGCCCCGCGCCCCGGGACGGCGATCAGCCCCAGCATTTT
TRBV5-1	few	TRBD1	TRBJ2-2	CASSLGTGGNTGELFF	TGCGCCAGCAGCTTGGGGACAGGGGGGAACACCGGGGAGCTGTTTTTT
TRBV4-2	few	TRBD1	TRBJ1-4	CASSPPTGDWEKLFF	TGTGCCAGCAGCCCTCCGACAGGGGATTGGGAAAAACTGTTTTTT
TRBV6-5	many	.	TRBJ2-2	CASSYATGPGELFF	TGTGCCAGCAGTTACGCTACAGGGCCCGGGGAGCTGTTTTTT
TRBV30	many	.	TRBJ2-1	CAWSVGGEQFF	TGTGCCTGGAGTGTTGGGGGCGAGCAGTTCTTC
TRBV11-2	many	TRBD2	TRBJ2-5	CASSLVRLAGNETQYF	TGTGCCAGCAGCTTAGTGCGCCTAGCGGGAAACGAGACCCAGTACTTC
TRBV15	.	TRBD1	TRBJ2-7	CATSRVDRESEQYF	TGTGCCACCAGCAGAGTGGACAGGGAGTCCGAGCAGTACTTC
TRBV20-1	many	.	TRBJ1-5	CSAHRDSNQPQHF	TGCAGTGCTCACCGGGACAGCAATCAGCCCCAGCATTTT
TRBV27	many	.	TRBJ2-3	CASSLSGPGTQYF	TGTGCCAGCAGTTTATCAGGGCCGGGGACGCAGTATTTT
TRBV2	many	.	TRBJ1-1	CASSQGTNTEAFF	TGTGCCAGCAGCCAGGGGACCAACACTGAAGCTTTCTTT
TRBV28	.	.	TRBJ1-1	CASFPPLRLLNTEAFF	TGTGCCAGTTTCCCTCCTCTGAGGTTGTTAAACACTGAAGCTTTCTTT
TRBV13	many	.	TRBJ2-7	CASSRGSGEQYF	TGTGCCAGCAGCCGGGGGTCCGGCGAGCAGTACTTC
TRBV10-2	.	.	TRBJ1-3	CASSESGGSRGNTIYF	TGCGCCAGCAGTGAGTCGGGGGGGAGTAGAGGAAACACCATATATTTT
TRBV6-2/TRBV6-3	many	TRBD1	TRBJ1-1	CASRHHPGQGRTEAFF	TGTGCCAGCAGACATCACCCGGGACAGGGACGGACTGAAGCTTTCTTT
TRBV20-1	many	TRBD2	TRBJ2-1	CSADSGRDYNEQFF	TGCAGTGCCGATAGCGGGAGAGACTACAATGAGCAGTTCTTC
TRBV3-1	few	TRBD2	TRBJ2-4	CASSQGLAGGSGNIQYF	TGTGCCAGCAGCCAAGGACTAGCGGGAGGGTCCGGAAACATTCAGTACTTC
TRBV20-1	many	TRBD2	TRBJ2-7	CSAPYSGRGSYEQYF	TGCAGTGCGCCGTATAGCGGGAGGGGATCCTACGAGCAGTACTTC
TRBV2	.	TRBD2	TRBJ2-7	CASTRSGSFGEQYF	TGTGCCAGCACCCGTAGCGGGAGCTTCGGCGAGCAGTACTTC
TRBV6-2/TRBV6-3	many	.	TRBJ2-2	CASAGWRRPGELFF	TGTGCCAGCGCTGGCTGGCGTCGCCCCGGGGAGCTGTTTTTT
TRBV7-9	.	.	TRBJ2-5	CASSSLMETQYF	TGTGCCAGCAGCTCGTTAATGGAGACCCAGTACTTC
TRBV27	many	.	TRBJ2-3	CASRDGSTDTQYF	TGTGCCAGCAGAGACGGGAGCACAGATACGCAGTATTTT
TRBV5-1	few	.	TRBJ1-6	CASSPEESSPLHF	TGCGCCAGCAGCCCAGAAGAAAGCTCACCCCTCCACTTT
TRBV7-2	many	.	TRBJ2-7	CASSRHLSYEQYF	TGTGCCAGCAGTCGACACCTTTCCTACGAGCAGTACTTC
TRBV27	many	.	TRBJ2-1	CASSSPQVGSYNEQFF	TGTGCCAGCAGTTCTCCACAGGTGGGCTCCTACAATGAGCAGTTCTTC
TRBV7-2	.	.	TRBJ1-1	CASSSLQMNTEAFF	TGTGCCAGCAGCTCACTACAGATGAACACTGAAGCTTTCTTT
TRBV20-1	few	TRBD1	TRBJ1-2	CSAQGASHGYTF	TGCAGTGCCCAGGGGGCGTCCCATGGCTACACCTTC
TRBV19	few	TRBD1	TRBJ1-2	CASTPRGLYGYTF	TGTGCCAGTACCCCCAGGGGGCTATATGGCTACACCTTC
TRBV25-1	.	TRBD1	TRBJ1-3	CASSDRGTGASGNTIYF	TGTGCCAGCAGTGACCGAGGGACAGGGGCCTCTGGAAACACCATATATTTT
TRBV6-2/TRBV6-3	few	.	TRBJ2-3	CASREQGSTDTQYF	TGTGCCAGCAGGGAACAGGGAAGCACAGATACGCAGTATTTT
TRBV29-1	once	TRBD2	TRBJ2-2	CSVRLAGAKEELFF	TGCAGCGTCCGACTAGCGGGAGCAAAGGAGGAGCTGTTTTTT